The rows below give T cell receptor beta chains drawn from one sample of a study of OX40 agonist ivuxolimab in advanced cancers. Sequenced by immunoSEQ multiplex PCR; TCRdb stores in-frame clones only, minus some. The sample yields some 80,000 clones, 90% to 95% seen once. The material sequenced was CD4+ or CD8+ T cells sorted from blood, taken in a trial of the OX40 agonist ivuxolimab. These receptors were taken from an adult with an advanced solid tumor such as melanoma, head and neck, liver or kidney cancer. The CDR3 runs from the conserved cysteine through the conserved F or W. A D gene is named only where the DNA matches it firmly. Clone size is given for some rows only: seen once, a few or many times, or a class if the clone is expanded.

d_call,v_call,clone_size,j_call,cdr3_aa,cdr3_nt
.,TRBV7-2,.,TRBJ2-3,CASSLRAGEYTQYF,TGTGCCAGCAGCTTACGGGCAGGTGAATATACGCAGTATTTT
.,TRBV4-3,.,TRBJ2-3,CASSDRPTDTQYF,TGCGCCAGCTCGGACAGACCCACAGATACGCAGTATTTT
.,TRBV9,.,TRBJ2-1,CASSVEGWENEQFF,TGTGCCAGCAGCGTAGAGGGGTGGGAGAATGAGCAGTTCTTC
.,TRBV11-1,.,TRBJ1-4,CASGDGVTRGNEKLFF,TGTGCCAGCGGGGACGGAGTAACTAGAGGAAATGAAAAACTGTTTTTT
.,TRBV10-1,.,TRBJ1-3,CAIEEPVVGNTIYF,TGCGCTATCGAGGAGCCGGTTGTGGGAAACACCATATATTTT
TRBD2,TRBV19,.,TRBJ2-3,CASSMERETQYF,TGTGCCAGTAGTATGGAGCGGGAGACGCAGTATTTT
.,TRBV11-3,.,TRBJ2-5,CASSLDLFGETQYF,TGTGCCAGCAGCTTAGACCTATTTGGAGAGACCCAGTACTTC
.,TRBV27,few,TRBJ2-3,CASMSDTDTQYF,TGTGCCAGCATGAGCGACACAGATACGCAGTATTTT
.,TRBV5-6,.,TRBJ2-7,CASSPLRGYEQYF,TGTGCCAGCAGCCCTCTTAGGGGCTACGAGCAGTACTTC
.,TRBV28,.,TRBJ1-1,CASSLGGAEAFF,TGTGCCAGCAGTTTGGGGGGGGCTGAAGCTTTCTTT
.,TRBV6-5,.,TRBJ1-4,CASSRVTDSKKLFF,TGTGCCAGCAGCAGAGTCACGGACAGTAAAAAACTGTTTTTT
.,TRBV10-1,.,TRBJ2-3,CASSRVTQYF,TGCGCCAGCAGTCGAGTTACGCAGTATTTT
.,TRBV28,.,TRBJ1-2,CASSFRGGYGYTF,TGTGCCAGCAGTTTCCGAGGAGGGTATGGCTACACCTTC
.,TRBV30,.,TRBJ1-2,CAWSRLPGEANGYTF,TGTGCCTGGAGTCGCCTGCCCGGAGAGGCCAACGGCTACACCTTC
.,TRBV18,.,TRBJ1-3,CASSPSFPGPLGNTIYF,TGTGCCAGCTCACCCTCCTTTCCAGGGCCTCTAGGAAACACCATATATTTT
.,TRBV27,.,TRBJ2-5,CASSLSETQYF,TGTGCCAGCAGTTTATCCGAGACCCAGTACTTC
.,TRBV7-2,once,TRBJ1-5,CASSPWRGPQPQHF,TGTGCCAGCAGCCCATGGCGGGGGCCCCAGCCCCAGCATTTT
TRBD1,TRBV4-3,.,TRBJ1-4,CASSRRQGQGLFF,TGCGCCAGCAGCCGCCGACAGGGACAGGGACTGTTTTTT
.,TRBV18,.,TRBJ1-5,CASSPHRDQPQHF,TGTGCCAGCTCACCTCACAGGGATCAGCCCCAGCATTTT
.,TRBV29-1,.,TRBJ2-7,CSVGLNSYEQYF,TGCAGCGTCGGACTGAACTCCTACGAGCAGTACTTC
.,TRBV19,.,TRBJ1-3,CASNPGDNSGNTIYF,TGTGCCAGTAATCCAGGGGACAACTCTGGAAACACCATATATTTT
.,TRBV6-1,.,TRBJ1-4,CASKVRSNEKLFF,TGTGCCAGCAAGGTCAGATCTAATGAAAAACTGTTTTTT
TRBD2,TRBV5-1,.,TRBJ2-1,CASSLWRENEQFF,TGCGCCAGCAGCTTGTGGCGGGAGAACGAGCAGTTCTTC
.,TRBV28,few,TRBJ1-2,CASSTLNYGYTF,TGTGCCAGCAGCACTTTGAACTATGGCTACACCTTC
TRBD2,TRBV7-2,.,TRBJ2-7,CASSLSQAGDPYEQYF,TGTGCCAGCAGCCTTTCGCAAGCGGGAGATCCCTACGAGCAGTACTTC
TRBD2,TRBV5-1,once,TRBJ2-2,CASSYLAGGNTGELFF,TGCGCCAGCAGCTATCTAGCGGGAGGGAACACCGGGGAGCTGTTTTTT
.,TRBV25-1,.,TRBJ1-1,CASSEVGGMNTEAFF,TGTGCCAGCAGTGAAGTGGGCGGGATGAACACTGAAGCTTTCTTT
TRBD1,TRBV5-4,.,TRBJ1-3,CASSRGQAYGNTIYF,TGTGCCAGCAGCCGGGGACAGGCTTATGGAAACACCATATATTTT
TRBD2,TRBV19,few,TRBJ2-1,CASTLLAGAGNEQFF,TGTGCCAGTACCCTACTAGCGGGAGCTGGCAATGAGCAGTTCTTC
.,TRBV11-1,.,TRBJ2-7,CASSSTYEQYF,TGTGCCAGCAGCTCTACCTACGAGCAGTACTTC
TRBD1,TRBV18,.,TRBJ2-4,CASSPAQGLGIQYF,TGTGCCAGCTCACCGGCACAGGGGTTGGGCATTCAGTACTTC
TRBD2,TRBV9,.,TRBJ2-5,CASSVRSSGETQYF,TGTGCCAGCAGCGTACGGTCTAGCGGAGAGACCCAGTACTTC
TRBD2,TRBV7-2,.,TRBJ2-2,CAPPRVGRLNTGELFF,TGTGCCCCCCCTCGAGTCGGGAGGCTGAACACCGGGGAGCTGTTTTTT
.,TRBV7-8,.,TRBJ2-1,CASSLAPGTTSSYNEQFF,TGTGCCAGCAGCTTAGCCCCCGGGACAACGAGCTCCTACAATGAGCAGTTCTTC
.,TRBV7-2,.,TRBJ2-1,CASSLFGSRGSYNEQFF,TGTGCCAGCAGCTTATTTGGGTCTAGGGGCTCCTACAATGAGCAGTTCTTC
.,TRBV7-2,once,TRBJ2-4,CASSMGYIQYF,TGTGCCAGCAGCATGGGGTACATTCAGTACTTC
.,TRBV5-4,.,TRBJ1-2,CASSLDRDYGYTF,TGTGCCAGCAGCTTGGACAGGGACTATGGCTACACCTTC
TRBD2,TRBV4-2,.,TRBJ2-5,CASSMGGGAQETQYF,TGTGCCAGCAGCATGGGGGGGGGAGCCCAAGAGACCCAGTACTTC
.,TRBV29-1,.,TRBJ2-5,CSAKGTGETQYF,TGCAGCGCAAAGGGGACCGGGGAGACCCAGTACTTC
.,TRBV15,.,TRBJ2-2,CATSRDRRANTGELFF,TGTGCCACCAGCAGAGATCGGAGGGCTAACACCGGGGAGCTGTTTTTT
TRBD2,TRBV18,.,TRBJ2-3,CASSRTSGTDTQYF,TGTGCCAGCTCACGGACTAGCGGCACAGATACGCAGTATTTT